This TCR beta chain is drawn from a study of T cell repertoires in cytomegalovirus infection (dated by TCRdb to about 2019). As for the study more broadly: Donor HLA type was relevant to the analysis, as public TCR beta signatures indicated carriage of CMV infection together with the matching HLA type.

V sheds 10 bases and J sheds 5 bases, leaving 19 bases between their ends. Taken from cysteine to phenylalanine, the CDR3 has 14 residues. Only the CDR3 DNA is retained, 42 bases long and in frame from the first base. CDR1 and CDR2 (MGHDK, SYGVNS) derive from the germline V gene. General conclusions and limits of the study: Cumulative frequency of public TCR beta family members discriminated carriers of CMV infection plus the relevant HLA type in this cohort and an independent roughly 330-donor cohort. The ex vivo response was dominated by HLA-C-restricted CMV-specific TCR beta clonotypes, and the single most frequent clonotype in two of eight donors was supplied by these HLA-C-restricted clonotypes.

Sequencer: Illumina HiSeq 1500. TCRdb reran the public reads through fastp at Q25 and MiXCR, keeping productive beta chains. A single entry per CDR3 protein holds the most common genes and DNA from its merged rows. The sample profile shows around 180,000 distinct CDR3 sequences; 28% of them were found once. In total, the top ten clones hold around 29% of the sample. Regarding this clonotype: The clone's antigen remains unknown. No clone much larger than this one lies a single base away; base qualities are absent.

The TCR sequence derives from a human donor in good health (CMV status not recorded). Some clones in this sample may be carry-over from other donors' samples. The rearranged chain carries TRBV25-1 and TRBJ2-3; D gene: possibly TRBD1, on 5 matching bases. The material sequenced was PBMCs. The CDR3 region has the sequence CAISPGLQGDTQYF. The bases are TGTGCCATCTCACCGGGCCTTCAGGGAGATACGCAGTATTTT.